One sample yielded the 24 T cell receptor beta chains listed below, sequenced in a study of T cell repertoires in cytomegalovirus infection. One entry per CDR3 protein results from TCRdb running MiXCR on the reads. The table lists roughly 300,000 distinct CDR3 sequences, about 23% of them singletons. Source material: PBMCs. The receptors were sampled from a human donor in good health (CMV status not recorded). Some clones in this sample may be carry-over from other donors' samples.

This clonotype appeared many times. In DNA, the CDR3 is TGTGCCAGCAGCTTAGATCTGGGTTCACCCCTCCACTTT. Its protein product is CASSLDLGSPLHF. This rearrangement joins TRBV7-8 to TRBJ1-6; no firm D call. The CDR3 covers 13 residues. Deletions cut 1 base from V and 9 bases from J, with 7 bases between. Germline CDR1 SGHVS, CDR2 FQNEAQ.

The CDR3 nucleotides read TGTGCCAGCGGACGAGACCGGGCTGGGGCCAACGTCCTGACTTTC. Translated, it gives CASGRDRAGANVLTF. The rearrangement joins TRBV19 to TRBJ2-6, with D unclear. V lost 9 bases and J lost 2, with 14 bases in between. CDR3 length: 15 residues. Germline V gene sequence: CDR1 LNHDA, CDR2 SQIVND (reference sequence).

The chain combines TRBV20-1 with TRBJ2-5; 12 bases match TRBD2. Per germline, CDR1 DFQATT and CDR2 SNEGSKA (reference sequence). The CDR3 has 15 residues. V gave up 5 bases and J gave up 5 bases; unmatched junction bases: 9. CDR3 nucleotides: TGCAGTGCTGAAAGACTAGCGGGAGCTCGGGAGACCCAGTACTTC. Translating it yields CSAERLAGARETQYF.

This chain uses TRBV29-1 with TRBJ2-7; D ambiguous. Trimming took off 7 bases at V and 3 bases at J, with 22 bases between the two ends. The CDR3 loop spans 15 amino acids. Per germline, CDR1 SQVTM and CDR2 ANQGSEA. The DNA for the CDR3 is TGCAGCGCTGCGTTAAACTTGGATCCTTTCTACGAGCAGTACTTC. Translating gives CSAALNLDPFYEQYF.

In this sample, this clonotype turned up a few times. J is TRBJ1-5 and V is TRBV15, with a weak D call TRBD1 (5 bases). The V and J ends lost 0 bases and 2 bases respectively, with 8 bases between them. CDR1 and CDR2 (germline): LNHNV, YYDKDF (reference sequence). The CDR3 has 15 amino acids. CDR3 in amino acids: CATSREQGRNQPQHF. In nucleotides, the CDR3 is TGTGCCACCAGCAGAGAGCAGGGTCGCAATCAGCCCCAGCATTTT.

The chain recombines TRBV24-1 with TRBJ2-2, with 7 bases lining up with TRBD1. This CDR3 contains 14 residues. From germline, CDR1 is KGHDR and CDR2 SFDVKD. The V gene end was trimmed by 5 bases and the J gene end by 9 bases; junction bases not matched to a gene: 8. This CDR3 reads CATSAMRGGRELFF. The CDR3 nucleotides read TGTGCCACCAGTGCCATGAGAGGGGGCCGGGAGCTGTTTTTT.

V usage is TRBV23-1 and J usage is TRBJ1-5; D possibly corresponds to TRBD1 (5 bases). TRBV23-1 is reported as an ORF; its role is uncertain. Trimming took off 1 base at V and 4 bases at J, with 8 bases between the two ends. The length of the CDR3 is 14 residues. The CDR3 coding sequence is TGCGCCAGCAGTCAATGGTCAGGGAATCAGCCCCAGCATTTT. As protein: CASSQWSGNQPQHF.

A single count supports this clonotype. The chain couples TRBV12-3 or TRBV12-4 to TRBJ2-7; possible D gene TRBD2, 6 bases. This CDR3 region has 13 residues. The V end was cut by 5 bases, the J end by 10 bases, with 18 bases between. CDR3 in DNA: TGTGCCAGCAGTCCGGGACTCCCCAGCGACCAGTACTTC. Amino acids: CASSPGLPSDQYF.

The V and J genes are TRBV19 and TRBJ1-5, with D unclear. Germline CDR1 is LNHDA and CDR2 is SQIVND (reference sequence). V was pared by 6 bases and J by 2 bases, with 14 bases between. The CDR3 is made up of 15 amino acids. CDR3 sequence: CASSRPPLGNQPQHF. CDR3 in DNA: TGTGCCAGTAGCCGGCCCCCCCTCGGCAATCAGCCCCAGCATTTT.

V and J are TRBV7-2 and TRBJ2-7; D gene uncertain. Looked up from germline, CDR1 is SGHTA and CDR2 is FQGNSA. The CDR3 runs 15 residues. V lost 0 bases, J lost 0 bases, and 9 bases lay in between. The CDR3 region is CASSLALASSYEQYF. CDR3 nucleotides: TGTGCCAGCAGCTTAGCGCTGGCAAGCTCCTACGAGCAGTACTTC.

In its sample, this clonotype was seen many times. The gene calls are TRBV7-8 and TRBJ2-7, with D unresolved. CDR1 is SGHVS, CDR2 FQNEAQ, per germline. V shed 4 bases and J shed 11 bases, with 12 bases lying between them. This CDR3 region has 11 residues. CDR3 sequence (DNA): TGTGCCAGCAGCTCACATCAAACGGAGTACTTC. Translation gives CASSSHQTEYF.

This chain uses TRBV7-2 with TRBJ1-2; D is unclear. Germline CDR1 and CDR2: SGHTA and FQGNSA. The CDR3 totals 14 residues. V lost 0 bases, J lost 4 bases, and 9 bases lay in between. CDR3: CASSLATGVYGYTF. As DNA, the CDR3 is TGTGCCAGCAGCTTAGCTACCGGGGTCTATGGCTACACCTTC. Based on the CDR3 plus reference TRBV7-2 and TRBJ1-2, the full variable domain is GAGVSQSPSNKVTEKGKDVELRCDPISGHTALYWYRQSLGQGLEFLIYFQGNSAPDKSGLPSDRFSAERTGGSVSTLTIQRTQQEDSAVYLCASSLATGVYGYTFGSGTRLTVV.

This clonotype appeared a few times. The chain links TRBV28 to TRBJ1-4; 7 bases line up with TRBD1. The CDR3 runs to 15 residues. CDR1 and CDR2 (germline): MDHEN, SYDVKM. Trimming at V came to 6 bases and at J to 11 bases, leaving 15 bases not matched to a gene. The CDR3 bases are TGTGCCAGCAGGCCCCCGGGACAGCCCTTAAGGAAACTGTTTTTT. It encodes CASRPPGQPLRKLFF. The entire variable domain, with the rest obtained from reference TRBV28 and TRBJ1-4, is as follows: DVKVTQSSRYLVKRTGEKVFLECVQDMDHENMFWYRQDPGLGLRLIYFSYDVKMKEKGDIPEGYSVSREKKERFSLILESASTNQTSMYLCASRPPGQPLRKLFFGSGTQLSVL.

V gene TRBV11-2 combines with J gene TRBJ2-5; 9 bases agree with TRBD2. The germline CDR1 and CDR2 sequences are SGHAT and FQNNGV. The CDR3 length is 18 residues. Trimming removed 3 bases from V and 2 bases from J; junction bases left unmatched: 13. CDR3 amino acids: CASSLVSGRAWGQETQYF. CDR3 nucleotides: TGTGCCAGCAGCTTGGTTAGCGGGAGAGCTTGGGGTCAAGAGACCCAGTACTTC. Supplemented by reference TRBV11-2 and TRBJ2-5, the full variable domain reads EAGVAQSPRYKIIEKRQSVAFWCNPISGHATLYWYQQILGQGPKLLIQFQNNGVVDDSQLPKDRFSAERLKGVDSTLKIQPAKLEDSAVYLCASSLVSGRAWGQETQYFGPGTRLLVL.

V is TRBV28 and J is TRBJ2-7; D tentatively fits TRBD1 or TRBD2 (5 bases each). The CDR3 runs 16 residues. In germline, CDR1 is MDHEN, CDR2 SYDVKM. V lost 3 bases and J 2 bases, leaving 17 bases between the germline ends. The CDR3 nucleotides read TGTGCCAGCAGTTTCGTAGGGGCTAGCCGTACCTACGAGCAGTACTTC. Translation gives CASSFVGASRTYEQYF. The full variable domain, completed using reference TRBV28 and TRBJ2-7, is DVKVTQSSRYLVKRTGEKVFLECVQDMDHENMFWYRQDPGLGLRLIYFSYDVKMKEKGDIPEGYSVSREKKERFSLILESASTNQTSMYLCASSFVGASRTYEQYFGPGTRLTVT.

This clonotype was recorded only once. The V and J genes are TRBV19 and TRBJ1-5; tentatively, D is TRBD1 (6 bases). The CDR3 has 15 residues. V lost 4 bases to trimming and J lost 0 bases, with 10 bases between them. Germline V gene data show CDR1 as LNHDA and CDR2 as SQIVND (reference sequence). The CDR3 here is CASSTTGNSNQPQHF. The CDR3 DNA follows: TGTGCCAGTAGTACCACAGGGAATAGCAATCAGCCCCAGCATTTT.

This sequence joins TRBV30 and TRBJ2-4, with D perhaps TRBD2 (5 bases). The germline V gene encodes CDR1 GTSNPN and CDR2 SVGIG (reference sequence). The CDR3 is 16 amino acids. Trimming pared 0 bases from V and 7 bases from J, leaving 19 bases between. The CDR3 reads CAWSVWGGSGQNIQYF. DNA of the CDR3: TGTGCCTGGAGTGTATGGGGTGGGAGCGGTCAGAACATTCAGTACTTC.

This clonotype was found a few times. The CDR3 DNA is TGTGCCAGCTCACCCCAAGGGACACCGGGGACCCAGTACTTC. This translates into CASSPQGTPGTQYF. The genes are TRBV18 and TRBJ2-5; a weak D match, TRBD1 (6 bases). Deletions cut 3 bases from V and 7 bases from J, with 15 bases between. The germline V gene has CDR1 KGHSH and CDR2 LQKENI. CDR3 length: 14 residues.

The chain couples TRBV3-1 to TRBJ2-7; maybe TRBD1 (7 bases). Germline V lookup: CDR1 LGHDT, CDR2 YNNKEL (reference sequence). The CDR3 has 15 residues. Trimming left V 1 base short and J 2 bases short, with 12 bases between. CDR3 sequence: CASSQGGGTAYEQYF. CDR3 bases: TGTGCCAGCAGCCAAGGTGGCGGGACAGCCTACGAGCAGTACTTC.

Of note for this clonotype: At one of its ends the junction is not consistent with the germline gene, which may arise from a read error. This chain uses TRBV20-1 with TRBJ1-6; D may be TRBD1 (5 bases). Germline V gives CDR1 DFQATT, CDR2 SNEGSKA (reference sequence). The CDR3 extends over 14 amino acids. The CDR3 region has the DNA TGCGGTGCTATAGCAGGGACGGATAATTCACCCCTCCACTTT. Translation gives CGAIAGTDNSPLHF.

In its sample, this clonotype was seen a few times. The rearrangement uses TRBV10-3 and TRBJ2-3, with unresolved D. CDR3 size: 13 residues. The germline V and J ends were trimmed by 2 bases and 3 bases, with 6 bases remaining between them. The germline CDR1 and CDR2 sequences are ENHRY and SYGVKD. The CDR3 DNA follows: TGTGCCATCAGTGAGCTCAGGACAGATACGCAGTATTTT. Translated, it gives CAISELRTDTQYF.

The chain recombines TRBV2 with TRBJ2-1, with TRBD1 matching over 9 bases. CDR1 and CDR2 (germline): SNHLY, FYNNEI. J was trimmed by 8 bases and V by 5 bases; bases with no gene match: 7. The CDR3 consists of 14 residues. CDR3: CASSTDRGEDEQFF. The DNA of the CDR3 is TGTGCCAGCAGTACCGACAGGGGGGAAGATGAGCAGTTCTTC.

The chain joins TRBV12-3 or TRBV12-4 to TRBJ1-2; D gene uncertain. The CDR3 length is 13 residues. Trimming took off 3 bases at V and 2 bases at J, with 7 bases between the two ends. DNA of the CDR3: TGTGCCAGCAGTTTCTCAGGAAACTATGGCTACACCTTC. It yields the protein CASSFSGNYGYTF.

The V and J genes are TRBV28 and TRBJ2-1; no definite D call. Germline CDR1 reads MDHEN; CDR2 reads SYDVKM. The CDR3 runs 13 residues. The V gene lost 8 bases and the J gene lost 7 bases, with 15 bases spanning the gap. The CDR3, as DNA: TGTGCCAGCCTGACAAATCTTCGGAATGAGCAGTTCTTC. This codes for CASLTNLRNEQFF.